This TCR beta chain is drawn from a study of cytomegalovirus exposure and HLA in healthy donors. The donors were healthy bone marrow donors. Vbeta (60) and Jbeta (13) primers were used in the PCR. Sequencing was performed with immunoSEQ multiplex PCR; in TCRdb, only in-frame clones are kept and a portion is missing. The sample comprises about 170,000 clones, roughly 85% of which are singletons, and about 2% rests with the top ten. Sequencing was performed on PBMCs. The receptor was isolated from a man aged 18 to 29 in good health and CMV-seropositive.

The CDR3 DNA follows: TGTGCCAGCAGCTTAGTTCCCCCGGCGGGGGTTATGGGAGATACGCAGTATTTT. This translates into CASSLVPPAGVMGDTQYF. V and J are TRBV7-2 and TRBJ2-3; 7 bases are shared with TRBD2. Losses at the gene ends were 1 base for V and 5 bases for J; bases not matched to a gene: 15. This CDR3 has 18 residues. The germline gives CDR1 SGHTA, CDR2 FQGNSA.